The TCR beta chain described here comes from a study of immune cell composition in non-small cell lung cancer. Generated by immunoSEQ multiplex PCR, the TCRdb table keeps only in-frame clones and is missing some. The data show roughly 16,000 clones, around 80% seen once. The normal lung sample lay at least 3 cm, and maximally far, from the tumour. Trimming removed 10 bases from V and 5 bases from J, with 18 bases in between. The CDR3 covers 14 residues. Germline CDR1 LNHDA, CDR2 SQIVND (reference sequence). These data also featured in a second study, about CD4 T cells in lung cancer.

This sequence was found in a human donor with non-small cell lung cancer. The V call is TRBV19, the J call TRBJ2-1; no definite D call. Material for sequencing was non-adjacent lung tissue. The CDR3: CATGGGSSNNEQFF. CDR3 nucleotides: TGTGCCACCGGCGGCGGCTCCTCGAACAATGAGCAGTTCTTC.